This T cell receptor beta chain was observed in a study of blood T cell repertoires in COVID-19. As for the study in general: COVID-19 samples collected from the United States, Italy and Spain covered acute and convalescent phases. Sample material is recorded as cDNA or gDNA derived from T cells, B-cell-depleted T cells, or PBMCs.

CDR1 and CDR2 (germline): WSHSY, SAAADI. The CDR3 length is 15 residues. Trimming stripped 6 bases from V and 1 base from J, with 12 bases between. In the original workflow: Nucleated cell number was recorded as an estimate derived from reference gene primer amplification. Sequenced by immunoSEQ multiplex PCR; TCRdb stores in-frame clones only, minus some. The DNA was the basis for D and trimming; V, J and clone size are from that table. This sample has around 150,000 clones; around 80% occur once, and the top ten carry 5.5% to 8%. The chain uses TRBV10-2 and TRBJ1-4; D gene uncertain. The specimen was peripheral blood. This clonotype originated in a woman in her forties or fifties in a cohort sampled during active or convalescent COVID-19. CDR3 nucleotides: TGCGCCAGCAGCCCGCCTGAGAGAACTAATGAAAAACTGTTTTTT. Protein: CASSPPERTNEKLFF.